This T cell receptor beta chain comes out of a study of blood T cell repertoires in COVID-19. Across the whole study: Whether acute or convalescent, the COVID-19 samples came from the United States, Italy and Spain. Sample material is recorded as cDNA or gDNA derived from T cells, B-cell-depleted T cells, or PBMCs.

Measured with immunoSEQ multiplex PCR; TCRdb has only the in-frame clones, and not every one. The sample consists of 400,000 or so clones, approximately 90% of them appearing once. The CDR3 is made up of 17 amino acids. CDR1 and CDR2 (germline): KGHSH, LQKENI. Trimming removed 2 bases from V and 3 bases from J; junction bases left unmatched: 9. Participants were aged about 18 to 100 years from approximately 23 US areas. Cohort 3 donors counted as recovered after two negative PCRs, clearance, or resolved symptoms. The chain has TRBV18 and TRBJ2-1; TRBD2 matches 8 bases. Sequenced sample: PBMCs or T cells enriched from blood (not recorded which). The TCR comes from a man aged 30 to 39 who had recovered from COVID-19. The CDR3 is CASSPFSSGSRYNEQFF. As DNA, the CDR3 is TGTGCCAGCTCACCATTTTCGAGCGGGAGCCGCTACAATGAGCAGTTCTTC.